This entry lists 14 T cell receptor beta chains sequenced from one sample in a study of blood T cells in healthy people across ages. The use of a sample-barcoded 5' primer and a J-beta primer mix characterized a second PCR of roughly 7 to 12 cycles. Via MiXCR, TCRdb re-called the 5' RACE reads, giving one row per CDR3 protein. Here the sample spans just over 1 million distinct CDR3 sequences, less than 50% being singletons. Sequencing was done on a sample of blood. These receptors all stem from a woman aged 55 to 70 in good health.

The chain has TRBV7-9 and TRBJ2-5, with 10 bases identical to TRBD2. V lost 2 bases to trimming and J lost 4 bases; unmatched junction nucleotides: 7. CDR1 SEHNR and CDR2 FQNEAQ come from the germline V gene (reference sequence). CDR3 length: 16 residues. The CDR3 sequence: CASSLNIIAGGETQYF. The CDR3, as DNA: TGTGCCAGCAGCTTAAATATCATAGCGGGAGGAGAGACCCAGTACTTC. Full variable domain (remainder filled in from reference TRBV7-9 and TRBJ2-5): DTGVSQNPRHKITKRGQNVTFRCDPISEHNRLYWYRQTLGQGPEFLTYFQNEAQLEKSRLLSDRFSAERPKGSFSTLEIQRTEQGDSAMYLCASSLNIIAGGETQYFGPGTRLLVL.

This sequence joins TRBV4-1 and TRBJ2-1, with 8 bases that match TRBD2. Germline trimming cut 0 bases from V and 4 bases from J; bases unmatched to any gene: 8. CDR3 length: 17 residues. Germline-derived CDR1 and CDR2 are MGHRA and YSYEKL. The CDR3 region has the DNA TGCGCCAGCAGCCAAGATCTGGCGGGGGGACTATACAATGAGCAGTTCTTC. This sequence encodes CASSQDLAGGLYNEQFF.

The chain combines TRBV4-2 with TRBJ2-3; TRBD2 matches at 12 bases. The junction had 12 bases not matched to a gene; V was cut back by 0 bases and J by 2 bases. Germline CDR1 LGHNA, CDR2 YNFKEQ. The CDR3 sequence is 20 residues long. The chain's CDR3 is CASSQDRPSGRAGVTDTQYF. The CDR3 coding sequence is TGTGCCAGCAGCCAAGATCGGCCTAGCGGGAGGGCTGGGGTCACAGATACGCAGTATTTT.

This clonotype has at least ten counts. The chain links TRBV7-2 to TRBJ2-1; D unresolved. With 5 bases removed from V and 6 bases from J, the gap between germline ends came to 11 bases. The germline CDR1 and CDR2 sequences are SGHTA and FQGNSA. The CDR3 has 13 residues. Here the CDR3 reads CASSPRVRNEQFF. CDR3 bases: TGTGCCAGCAGCCCCCGGGTGCGCAATGAGCAGTTCTTC.

V usage is TRBV5-6 and J usage is TRBJ2-3, with D uncertain. Germline V gives CDR1 SGHDT, CDR2 YYEEEE. This CDR3 has 14 residues. V was shortened by 0 bases and J by 2 bases, with 7 bases between the two germline ends. CDR3 DNA: TGTGCCAGCAGCTTGGTAGAACTCACAGATACGCAGTATTTT. Protein product: CASSLVELTDTQYF. Filled out from reference TRBV5-6 and TRBJ2-3, the complete variable domain reads DAGVTQSPTHLIKTRGQQVTLRCSPKSGHDTVSWYQQALGQGPQFIFQYYEEEERQRGNFPDRFSGHQFPNYSSELNVNALLLGDSALYLCASSLVELTDTQYFGPGTRLTVL.

The chain joins TRBV7-6 to TRBJ2-3; D is possibly TRBD2 (6 bases). CDR1 SGHVS and CDR2 FNYEAQ come from the germline V gene. The germline V and J ends were trimmed by 1 base and 6 bases, with 20 bases remaining between them. CDR3 length: 17 residues. The CDR3 sequence is CASSLGTPGLIPDTQYF. The CDR3 DNA reads TGTGCCAGCAGCTTAGGGACCCCCGGACTAATACCCGATACGCAGTATTTT.

Points on this clonotype: One end of the junction varies from germline; a read error may be responsible. The chain couples TRBV5-1 to TRBJ2-1, with D maybe TRBD2 (8 bases). In germline, CDR1 is SGHRS, CDR2 YFSETQ. CDR3 length equals 15 residues. The CDR3 DNA follows: TGCGCCAGCGGCTTGATAGCGGGACAGTACAATGAGCAGTTCTTC. It encodes CASGLIAGQYNEQFF.

The rearrangement links TRBV9 to TRBJ2-2, with unresolved D. Trimming left V 0 bases short and J 1 base short, with 7 bases between. The CDR3 runs 15 residues. Germline V gene sequence: CDR1 SGDLS, CDR2 YYNGEE. CDR3 sequence reads: CASSVADQNTGELFF. In DNA, the CDR3 is TGTGCCAGCAGCGTAGCTGACCAGAACACCGGGGAGCTGTTTTTT.

In its sample, this clonotype was seen many times. The V and J genes are TRBV7-2 and TRBJ2-7, with TRBD2 identical over 9 bases. CDR1 is SGHTA and CDR2 is FQGNSA in the germline V gene. J gave up 7 bases and V 4 bases, and 14 bases lay outside the gene matches. This CDR3 has 16 amino acids. Here the CDR3 DNA reads TGTGCCAGCAGCTCGGGGGGACTAGCTCGATTGGGGGAGCAGTACTTC. It specifies CASSSGGLARLGEQYF. The full variable domain, with the rest looked up from reference TRBV7-2 and TRBJ2-7, is GAGVSQSPSNKVTEKGKDVELRCDPISGHTALYWYRQSLGQGLEFLIYFQGNSAPDKSGLPSDRFSAERTGGSVSTLTIQRTQQEDSAVYLCASSSGGLARLGEQYFGPGTRLTVT.

With regard to this clonotype: A much larger clonotype is one base distant, so this may be a read error. The chain uses TRBV11-2 and TRBJ2-2; D is unresolved. V lost 0 bases, J lost 6 bases, and 2 bases lay in between. CDR3 length equals 12 residues. In germline, CDR1 is SGHAT, CDR2 FQNNGV. CDR3 residues: CASSLDSGELFF. The DNA of the CDR3 is TGTGCCAGCAGCTTAGATTCCGGGGAGCTGTTTTTT.

The V call is TRBV6-1, the J call TRBJ2-3; TRBD2 matches at 15 bases. The V gene's germline CDR1 is MNHNS and CDR2 SASEGT. The CDR3 runs to 18 residues. The V segment lost 3 bases and the J segment 6 bases; nucleotides outside the gene matches: 10. The CDR3: CASSDGTSGRNTGDTQYF. The CDR3, as DNA: TGTGCCAGCAGTGACGGGACTAGCGGGAGGAATACTGGGGATACGCAGTATTTT.

The V gene is TRBV10-3, the J gene TRBJ1-5; 11 bases align to TRBD1. V lost 6 bases and J lost 3; bases outside the gene matches: 1. This CDR3 has 14 amino acids. Germline lookup yields CDR1 ENHRY and CDR2 SYGVKD. CDR3 amino acids: CAIRGQGDNQPQHF. The DNA for the CDR3 is TGTGCCATCAGGGGACAGGGGGACAATCAGCCCCAGCATTTT.

The gene calls are TRBV28 and TRBJ1-2, with D possibly matching TRBD1 (6 bases). Trimming left V 7 bases short and J 4 bases short, with 13 bases between. This CDR3 has 13 residues. Germline loops: CDR1 MDHEN, CDR2 SYDVKM. The CDR3 loop is CASTSLTGYGYTF. DNA of the CDR3: TGTGCCAGCACCTCCTTGACAGGCTATGGCTACACCTTC.

This rearrangement joins TRBV9 to TRBJ2-5; D is perhaps TRBD1 or TRBD2 (5 bases each). Trimming cost V 5 bases and J 0 bases, with 26 bases left between them. The length of the CDR3 is 19 residues. The germline V gene encodes CDR1 SGDLS and CDR2 YYNGEE. CDR3: CASSAASQGETWYQETQYF. The DNA for the CDR3 is TGTGCCAGCAGTGCTGCCTCTCAAGGGGAGACCTGGTACCAAGAGACCCAGTACTTC. The full variable domain, rest sourced from reference TRBV9 and TRBJ2-5, is DSGVTQTPKHLITATGQRVTLRCSPRSGDLSVYWYQQSLDQGLQFLIQYYNGEERAKGNILERFSAQQFPDLHSELNLSSLELGDSALYFCASSAASQGETWYQETQYFGPGTRLLVL.